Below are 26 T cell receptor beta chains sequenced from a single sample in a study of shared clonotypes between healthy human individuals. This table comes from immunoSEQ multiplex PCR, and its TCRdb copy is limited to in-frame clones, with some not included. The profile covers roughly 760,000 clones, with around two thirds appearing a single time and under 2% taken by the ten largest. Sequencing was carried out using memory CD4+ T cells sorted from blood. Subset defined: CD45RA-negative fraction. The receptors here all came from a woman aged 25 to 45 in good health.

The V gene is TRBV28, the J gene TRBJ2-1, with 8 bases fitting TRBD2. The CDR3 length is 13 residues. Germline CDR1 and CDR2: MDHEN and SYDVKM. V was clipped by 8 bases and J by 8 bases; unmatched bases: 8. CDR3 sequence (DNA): TGTGCCAGCCTGGCGGGGGGTTTCGATGAGCAGTTCTTC. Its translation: CASLAGGFDEQFF.

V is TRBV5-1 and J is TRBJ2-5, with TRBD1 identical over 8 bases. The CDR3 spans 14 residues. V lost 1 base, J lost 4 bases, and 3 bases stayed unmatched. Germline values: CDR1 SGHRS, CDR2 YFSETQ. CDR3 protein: CASSLRTGLETQYF. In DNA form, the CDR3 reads TGCGCCAGCAGCTTGAGGACAGGGTTAGAGACCCAGTACTTC.

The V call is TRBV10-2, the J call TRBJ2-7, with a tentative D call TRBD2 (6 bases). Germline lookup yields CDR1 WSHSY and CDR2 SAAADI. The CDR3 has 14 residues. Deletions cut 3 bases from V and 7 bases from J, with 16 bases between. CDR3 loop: CASSDGDGAGEQYF. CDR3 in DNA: TGCGCCAGCAGTGACGGGGACGGCGCGGGGGAGCAGTACTTC.

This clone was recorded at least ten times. As DNA, the CDR3 is TGTGCCACCAGCAGAGATCATGGCGCGTGGGAGCCCCAGCATTTT. Its protein product is CATSRDHGAWEPQHF. This chain connects TRBV15 to TRBJ1-5, with D unclear. Trimming cost V 0 bases and J 8 bases, with 14 bases left between them. The germline V gene has CDR1 LNHNV and CDR2 YYDKDF (reference sequence). The CDR3 is 15 residues long. The full variable domain, in which reference TRBV15 and TRBJ1-5 provide the parts outside the CDR3, is DAMVIQNPRYQVTQFGKPVTLSCSQTLNHNVMYWYQQKSSQAPKLLFHYYDKDFNNEADTPDNFQSRRPNTSFCFLDIRSPGLGDTAMYLCATSRDHGAWEPQHFGDGTRLSIL.

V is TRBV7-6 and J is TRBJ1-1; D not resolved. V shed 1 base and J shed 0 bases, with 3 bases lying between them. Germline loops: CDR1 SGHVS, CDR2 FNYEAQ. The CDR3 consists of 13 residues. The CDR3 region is CASSLDVNTEAFF. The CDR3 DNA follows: TGTGCCAGCAGCTTAGATGTGAACACTGAAGCTTTCTTT.

CDR3 amino acids: CASSARLAANNEQFF. CDR3 sequence (DNA): TGTGCCAGTAGTGCGAGACTAGCGGCCAACAATGAGCAGTTCTTC. This chain connects TRBV19 to TRBJ2-1, with 9 bases aligning to TRBD2. The germline CDR1 and CDR2 sequences are LNHDA and SQIVND (reference sequence). There are 15 residues in the CDR3. The ends lost 5 bases at V and 5 bases at J; junction bases unmatched: 7.

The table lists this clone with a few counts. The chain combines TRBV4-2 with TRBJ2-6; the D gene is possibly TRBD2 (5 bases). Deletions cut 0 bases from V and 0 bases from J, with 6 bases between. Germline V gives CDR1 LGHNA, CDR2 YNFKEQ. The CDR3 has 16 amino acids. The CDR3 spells CASSQDGSSGANVLTF. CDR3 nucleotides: TGTGCCAGCAGCCAAGATGGGAGCTCTGGGGCCAACGTCCTGACTTTC.

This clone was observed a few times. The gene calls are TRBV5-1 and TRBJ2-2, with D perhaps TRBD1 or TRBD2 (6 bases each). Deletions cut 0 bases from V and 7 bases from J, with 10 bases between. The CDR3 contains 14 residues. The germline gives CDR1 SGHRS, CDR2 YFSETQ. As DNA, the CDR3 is TGCGCCAGCAGCTTGGGACAGGAGGGCGGGGAGCTGTTTTTT. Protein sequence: CASSLGQEGGELFF. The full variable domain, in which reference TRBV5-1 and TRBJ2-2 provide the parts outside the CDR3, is KAGVTQTPRYLIKTRGQQVTLSCSPISGHRSVSWYQQTPGQGLQFLFEYFSETQRNKGNFPGRFSGRQFSNSRSEMNVSTLELGDSALYLCASSLGQEGGELFFGEGSRLTVL.

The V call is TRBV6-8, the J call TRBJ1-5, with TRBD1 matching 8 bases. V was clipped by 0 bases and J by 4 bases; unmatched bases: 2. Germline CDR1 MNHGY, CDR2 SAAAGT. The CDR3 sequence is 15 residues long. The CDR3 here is CASSYSGQVNQPQHF. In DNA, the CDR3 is TGTGCCAGCAGTTACTCGGGACAGGTAAATCAGCCCCAGCATTTT.

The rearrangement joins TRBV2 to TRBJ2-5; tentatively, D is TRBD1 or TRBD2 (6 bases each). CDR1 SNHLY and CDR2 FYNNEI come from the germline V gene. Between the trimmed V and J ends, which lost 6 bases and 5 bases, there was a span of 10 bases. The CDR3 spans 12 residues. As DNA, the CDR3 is TGTGCCAGCAGGGTGGGGGGCGAGACCCAGTACTTC. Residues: CASRVGGETQYF.

The CDR3 nucleotides are TGTGCCAGCAGCGTAGCTGGAAGATCCCCCGGGGAGCTGTTTTTT. This gives the protein CASSVAGRSPGELFF. The chain recombines TRBV9 with TRBJ2-2; D call uncertain. Germline V gene data show CDR1 as SGDLS and CDR2 as YYNGEE. Deletions cut 0 bases from V and 6 bases from J, with 12 bases between. This CDR3 comprises 15 residues. The complete variable domain, with remaining parts taken from reference TRBV9 and TRBJ2-2, reads DSGVTQTPKHLITATGQRVTLRCSPRSGDLSVYWYQQSLDQGLQFLIQYYNGEERAKGNILERFSAQQFPDLHSELNLSSLELGDSALYFCASSVAGRSPGELFFGEGSRLTVL.

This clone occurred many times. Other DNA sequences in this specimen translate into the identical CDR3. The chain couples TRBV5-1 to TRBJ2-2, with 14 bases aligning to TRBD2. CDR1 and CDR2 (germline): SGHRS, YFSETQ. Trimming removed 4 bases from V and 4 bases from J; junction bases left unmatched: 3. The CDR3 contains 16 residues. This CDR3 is CASSPTSGRGTGELFF. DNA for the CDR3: TGCGCCAGCAGCCCGACTAGCGGGAGGGGCACCGGGGAGCTGTTTTTT.

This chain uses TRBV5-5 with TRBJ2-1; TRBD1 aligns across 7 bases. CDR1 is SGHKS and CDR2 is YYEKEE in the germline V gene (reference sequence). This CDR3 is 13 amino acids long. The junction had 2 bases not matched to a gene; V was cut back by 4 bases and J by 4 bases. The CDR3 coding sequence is TGTGCCAGCAGCCGGGACAGTTACAATGAGCAGTTCTTC. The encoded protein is CASSRDSYNEQFF. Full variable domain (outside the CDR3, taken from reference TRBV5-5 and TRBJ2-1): DAGVTQSPTHLIKTRGQQVTLRCSPISGHKSVSWYQQVLGQGPQFIFQYYEKEERGRGNFPDRFSARQFPNYSSELNVNALLLGDSALYLCASSRDSYNEQFFGPGTRLTVL.

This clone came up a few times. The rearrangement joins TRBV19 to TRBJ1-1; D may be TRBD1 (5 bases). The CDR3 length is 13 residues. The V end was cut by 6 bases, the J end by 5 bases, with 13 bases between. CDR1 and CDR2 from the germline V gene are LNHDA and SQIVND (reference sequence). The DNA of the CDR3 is TGTGCCAGTAGAATCGGGGGGGGTACTGAAGCTTTCTTT. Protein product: CASRIGGGTEAFF.

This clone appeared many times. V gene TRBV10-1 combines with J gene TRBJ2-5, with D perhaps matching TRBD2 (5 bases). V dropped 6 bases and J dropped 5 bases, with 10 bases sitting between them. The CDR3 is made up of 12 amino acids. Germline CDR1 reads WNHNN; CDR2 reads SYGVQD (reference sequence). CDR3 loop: CASRDRGETQYF. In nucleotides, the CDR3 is TGCGCCAGCAGGGACCGCGGGGAGACCCAGTACTTC.

CDR3 in DNA: TGTGCCACCAGCGCTACCACGGGACTAGCGGGAGGGGAGACCCAGTACTTC. It yields the protein CATSATTGLAGGETQYF. The genes are TRBV15 and TRBJ2-5; TRBD2 aligns across 16 bases. The CDR3 is 17 amino acids. V gave up 5 bases and J gave up 5 bases; unmatched junction bases: 8. Per the germline V gene, CDR1 is LNHNV and CDR2 is YYDKDF (reference sequence).

CDR3 nucleotide sequence: TGTGCCAGCAGCCCCCGGAGTCTAGCGGACTCCTACAATGAGCAGTTCTTC. Protein sequence: CASSPRSLADSYNEQFF. J is TRBJ2-1 and V is TRBV7-6; 7 positions match TRBD2. The germline CDR1 and CDR2 sequences are SGHVS and FNYEAQ. The V and J ends lost 5 bases and 0 bases, in that order; junction bases with no gene match: 10. The CDR3 spans 17 residues.

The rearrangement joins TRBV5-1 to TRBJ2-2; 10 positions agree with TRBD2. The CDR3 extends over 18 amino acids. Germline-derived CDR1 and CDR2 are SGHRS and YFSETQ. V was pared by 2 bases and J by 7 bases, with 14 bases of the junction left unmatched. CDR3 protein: CASSFELAGFRASGELFF. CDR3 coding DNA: TGCGCCAGCAGCTTTGAACTAGCGGGATTTCGCGCCAGCGGGGAGCTGTTTTTT.

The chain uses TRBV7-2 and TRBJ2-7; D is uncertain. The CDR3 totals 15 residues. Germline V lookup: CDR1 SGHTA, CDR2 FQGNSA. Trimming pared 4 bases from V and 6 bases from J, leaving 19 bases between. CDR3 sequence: CASSYGAVRFREQYF. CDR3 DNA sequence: TGTGCCAGCAGCTACGGAGCAGTAAGGTTTCGCGAGCAGTACTTC. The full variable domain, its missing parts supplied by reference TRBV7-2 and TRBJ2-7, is GAGVSQSPSNKVTEKGKDVELRCDPISGHTALYWYRQSLGQGLEFLIYFQGNSAPDKSGLPSDRFSAERTGGSVSTLTIQRTQQEDSAVYLCASSYGAVRFREQYFGPGTRLTVT.

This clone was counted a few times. The CDR3 bases are TGCAGCACTCGGGGGGGACCAGATACGCAGTATTTT. Amino acid sequence: CSTRGGPDTQYF. This chain joins TRBV29-1 and TRBJ2-3; 8 nucleotides agree with TRBD2. The V and J ends lost 8 bases and 4 bases, in that order; junction bases with no gene match: 5. The CDR3 spans 12 residues. The V gene's germline CDR1 is SQVTM and CDR2 ANQGSEA.

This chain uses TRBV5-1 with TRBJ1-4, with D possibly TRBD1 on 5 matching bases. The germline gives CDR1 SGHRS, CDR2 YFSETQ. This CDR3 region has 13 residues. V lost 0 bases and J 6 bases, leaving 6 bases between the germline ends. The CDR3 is CASSLGRDEKLFF. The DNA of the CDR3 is TGCGCCAGCAGCTTGGGCAGGGATGAAAAACTGTTTTTT.

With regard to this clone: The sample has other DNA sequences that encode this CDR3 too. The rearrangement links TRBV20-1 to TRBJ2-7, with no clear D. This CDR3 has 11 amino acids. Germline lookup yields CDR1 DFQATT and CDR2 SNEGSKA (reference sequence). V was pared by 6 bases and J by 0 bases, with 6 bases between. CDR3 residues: CSASPSYEQYF. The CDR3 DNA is TGCAGTGCATCTCCCTCCTACGAGCAGTACTTC.

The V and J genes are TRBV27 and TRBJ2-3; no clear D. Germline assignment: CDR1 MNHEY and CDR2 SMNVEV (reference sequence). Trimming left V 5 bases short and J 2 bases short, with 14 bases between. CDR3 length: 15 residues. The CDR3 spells CASSPVPDPTDTQYF. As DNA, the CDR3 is TGTGCCAGCAGTCCAGTCCCCGACCCCACAGATACGCAGTATTTT.

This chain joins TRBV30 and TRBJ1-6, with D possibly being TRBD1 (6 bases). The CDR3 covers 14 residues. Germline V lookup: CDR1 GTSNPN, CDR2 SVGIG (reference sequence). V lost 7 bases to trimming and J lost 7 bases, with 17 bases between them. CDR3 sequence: CALQGQTFNSPLHF. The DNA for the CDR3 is TGTGCCTTACAAGGACAGACTTTCAATTCACCCCTCCACTTT. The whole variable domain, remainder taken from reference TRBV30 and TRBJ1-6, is SQTIHQWPATLVQPVGSPLSLECTVEGTSNPNLYWYRQAAGRGLQLLFYSVGIGQISSEVPQNLSASRPQDRQFILSSKKLLLSDSGFYLCALQGQTFNSPLHFGNGTRLTVT.

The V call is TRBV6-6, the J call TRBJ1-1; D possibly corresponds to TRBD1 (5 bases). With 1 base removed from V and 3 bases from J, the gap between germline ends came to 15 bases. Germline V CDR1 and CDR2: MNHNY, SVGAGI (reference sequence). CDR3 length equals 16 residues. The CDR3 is CASSYFGTRTHTEAFF. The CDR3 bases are TGTGCCAGCAGTTACTTCGGGACCCGTACTCACACTGAAGCTTTCTTT.

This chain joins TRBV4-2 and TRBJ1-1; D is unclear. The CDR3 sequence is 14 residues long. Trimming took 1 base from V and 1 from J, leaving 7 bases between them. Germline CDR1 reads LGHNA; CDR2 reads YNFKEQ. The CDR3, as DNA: TGTGCCAGCAGCCAAGTAGGGCAGAACACTGAAGCTTTCTTT. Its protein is CASSQVGQNTEAFF.